Sequencing of this T cell receptor (beta chain) was carried out in a study of regulatory T cells in long-lasting Graves disease. Across the study: Persistence in Graves' disease denoted antithyroid drug use beyond 5 years alongside positive TSH receptor antibodies.

Library construction for TCR beta used iRepertoire HTBI primers and Arm-PCR of CDR3 regions. Each CDR3 protein gets one entry after TCRdb re-called the multiplex PCR reads with MiXCR. The sample lists about 400,000 distinct CDR3 sequences, under 25% occurring once. Trimming removed 4 bases at V and 7 bases at J, with 8 bases between. The CDR3 is made up of 12 amino acids. This clonotype showed up many times. No antigen is known for it. Time point indicated: persistent/refractory GD, antithyroid drugs over 5 years with positive TRAb. PBMC-derived RNA was used for the TCR library. Roughly 8.3 milliliters of peripheral blood were taken and placed in EDTA tubes. Whole-study results and caveats: With a small sample size, accuracy may have been reduced.

The source is a female donor with Graves disease. The chain combines TRBV12-3 or TRBV12-4 with TRBJ2-1; D not resolved. The starting material was peripheral blood mononuclear cells (PBMCs), obtained when the disease was refractory, from a patient treated with antithyroid drugs. The DNA for the CDR3 is TGTGCCAGCAGTTGGGTTCCAAATGAGCAGTTCTTC. Its translation is CASSWVPNEQFF.